This entry lists 2 T cell receptor beta chains sequenced from one sample in a study of OX40 agonist ivuxolimab in advanced cancers. TCRdb's copy holds only in-frame clones and misses some; the assay was immunoSEQ multiplex PCR. The sample records approximately 58,000 clones, around 90% being singletons. The specimen comprised CD4+ or CD8+ T cells sorted from blood, sampled in a trial of the OX40 agonist ivuxolimab. Source of these receptors: an adult with an advanced solid tumor such as melanoma, head and neck, liver or kidney cancer.

The rearrangement uses TRBV10-3 and TRBJ2-2, with TRBD1 identical over 10 bases. The germline gives CDR1 ENHRY, CDR2 SYGVKD. The CDR3 contains 13 residues. The junction had 4 bases not matched to a gene; V was cut back by 11 bases and J by 4 bases. The CDR3 DNA reads TGTGCCGGCAGGACAGGGGGCACCGGGGAGCTGTTTTTT. Encoded protein: CAGRTGGTGELFF.

CDR3 DNA: TGTGCCAGCAGCATTGACAGGAGCCTGGGGGAGCTGTTTTTT. Protein: CASSIDRSLGELFF. The rearrangement links TRBV11-2 to TRBJ2-2, with D tentatively TRBD1 (6 bases). Trimming took 5 bases from V and 8 from J, leaving 15 bases between them. The CDR3 is made up of 14 amino acids. The germline gives CDR1 SGHAT, CDR2 FQNNGV.